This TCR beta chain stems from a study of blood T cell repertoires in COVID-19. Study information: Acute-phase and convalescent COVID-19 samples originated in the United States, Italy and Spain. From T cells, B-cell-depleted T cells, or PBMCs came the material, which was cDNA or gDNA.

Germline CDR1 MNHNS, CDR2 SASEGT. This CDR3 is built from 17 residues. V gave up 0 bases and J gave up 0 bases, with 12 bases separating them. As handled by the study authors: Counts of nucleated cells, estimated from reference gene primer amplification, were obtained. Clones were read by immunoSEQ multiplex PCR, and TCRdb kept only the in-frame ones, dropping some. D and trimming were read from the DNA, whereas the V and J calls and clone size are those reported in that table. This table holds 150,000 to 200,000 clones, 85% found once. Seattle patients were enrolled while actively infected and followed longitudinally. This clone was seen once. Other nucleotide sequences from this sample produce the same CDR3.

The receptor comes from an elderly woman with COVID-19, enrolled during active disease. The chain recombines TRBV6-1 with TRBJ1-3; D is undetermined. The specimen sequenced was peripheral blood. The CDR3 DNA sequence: TGTGCCAGCAGTGAAGCGCACGGCGGTAGCTCTGGAAACACCATATATTTT. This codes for CASSEAHGGSSGNTIYF.